One and the same sample provided the 25 T cell receptor beta chains below, sequenced in a study of blood T cell repertoires in COVID-19. Profiling relied on immunoSEQ multiplex PCR, and the TCRdb table lists in-frame clones only, not all of them. This sample has roughly 120,000 clones, with around 88% found just once. Sequenced input: peripheral blood. The source of these receptors is a human donor in a cohort sampled during active COVID-19.

The chain employs TRBV7-2 and TRBJ2-1, with 8 bases identical to TRBD1. V shed 1 base and J 4 bases; nucleotides not matched to a gene: 15. Germline V CDR1 and CDR2: SGHTA, FQGNSA. The CDR3 loop spans 19 amino acids. The CDR3 bases are TGTGCCAGCAGCTTAGAGATAGGCATGGGACAGGTAGGATACAATGAGCAGTTCTTC. This encodes CASSLEIGMGQVGYNEQFF.

The V gene is TRBV3-1 (or the pseudogene TRBV3-2), the J gene TRBJ2-7, with 8 positions matching TRBD1. CDR1 LGHDT and CDR2 YNNKEL come from the germline V gene (reference sequence). J was trimmed by 3 bases and V by 0 bases; bases with no gene match: 7. CDR3 size: 16 residues. CDR3 sequence reads: CASSQDPGRGLYEQYF. The CDR3 coding sequence is TGTGCCAGCAGCCAAGATCCGGGCAGGGGGCTCTACGAGCAGTACTTC.

In this sample, this clone turned up many times. J is TRBJ2-7 and V is TRBV24-1; TRBD2 is a possible D gene (5 bases). Between the trimmed V and J ends, which lost 7 bases and 6 bases, there was a span of 15 bases. Germline-derived CDR1 and CDR2 are KGHDR and SFDVKD. The length of the CDR3 is 13 residues. CDR3 amino acids: CATRHGWAGEQYF. CDR3 nucleotides: TGTGCCACCAGACATGGGTGGGCGGGCGAGCAGTACTTC.

This rearrangement joins TRBV24-1 to TRBJ1-2, with TRBD1 matching 7 bases. Germline CDR1 KGHDR, CDR2 SFDVKD. CDR3 length: 12 amino acids. Trimming removed 5 bases from V and 11 bases from J; junction bases left unmatched: 7. DNA for the CDR3: TGTGCCACCAGTGCTCCGACAGGGCGTTACACCTTC. Its protein product is CATSAPTGRYTF.

This chain links TRBV7-2 with TRBJ1-1; D unresolved. Germline V gene lookup returns CDR1 SGHTA and CDR2 FQGNSA. This CDR3 contains 13 residues. V dropped 2 bases and J dropped 4 bases, with 8 bases sitting between them. CDR3 amino acids: CASSLPETTEAFF. In DNA, the CDR3 is TGTGCCAGCAGCTTACCGGAGACCACTGAAGCTTTCTTT.

V is TRBV3-1 (or the pseudogene TRBV3-2) and J is TRBJ2-3; no firm D call. V lost 0 bases and J 5 bases, leaving 6 bases between the germline ends. CDR3 length: 13 residues. CDR1 is LGHDT, CDR2 YNNKEL, per germline (reference sequence). CDR3: CASSQDLRDTQYF. The CDR3 DNA sequence: TGTGCCAGCAGCCAAGATCTTAGAGATACGCAGTATTTT.

The V call is TRBV6-5, the J call TRBJ2-2; possible D gene TRBD2, 6 bases. In germline, CDR1 is MNHEY, CDR2 SVGAGI. The germline V and J ends were trimmed by 5 bases and 3 bases, with 10 bases remaining between them. The CDR3 totals 14 residues. This chain's CDR3 is CASSRDFYTGELFF. The CDR3, as DNA: TGTGCCAGCAGTCGGGACTTCTACACCGGGGAGCTGTTTTTT.

J is TRBJ2-7 and V is TRBV5-1, with 10 bases identical to TRBD2. The CDR3 totals 14 residues. With 0 bases clipped from V and 7 bases from J, the junction kept 4 bases outside the gene matches. Germline V gives CDR1 SGHRS, CDR2 YFSETQ. The CDR3 region is CASSLEREGKEQYF. The CDR3 coding sequence is TGCGCCAGCAGCTTGGAGCGGGAGGGAAAAGAGCAGTACTTC.

The chain has TRBV7-2 and TRBJ2-7; no reliable D call. There are 13 residues in the CDR3. Germline CDR1 is SGHTA and CDR2 is FQGNSA. The germline V and J ends were trimmed by 1 base and 7 bases, with 11 bases remaining between them. The DNA of the CDR3 is TGTGCCAGCAGCTTAGTATCGCCGGGTGAGCAGTACTTC. Encoded protein: CASSLVSPGEQYF.

The V and J genes are TRBV6-5 and TRBJ2-7; D is unclear. V was cut by 0 bases and J by 0 bases, with 9 bases left in between. The CDR3 spans 15 residues. Per the germline V gene, CDR1 is MNHEY and CDR2 is SVGAGI. CDR3 region: CASSYSFDTSYEQYF. In DNA, the CDR3 is TGTGCCAGCAGTTACTCATTCGACACCTCCTACGAGCAGTACTTC.

The rearrangement uses TRBV5-4 and TRBJ2-1; 12 bases agree with TRBD2. CDR3 length: 12 residues. Germline CDR1 SGHNT, CDR2 YYREEE (reference sequence). The ends lost 9 bases at V and 9 bases at J; junction bases unmatched: 4. DNA of the CDR3: TGTGCCACTACTAGCGGGAGGTTTGAGCAGTTCTTC. The encoded protein is CATTSGRFEQFF.

The chain carries TRBV19 and TRBJ1-1; a possible D gene is TRBD1 (6 bases). V lost 6 bases to trimming and J lost 2 bases, with 13 bases between them. There are 14 residues in the CDR3. Germline V gene sequence: CDR1 LNHDA, CDR2 SQIVND (reference sequence). The CDR3 DNA is TGTGCCAGTAGACTTAGAGGGGGTAACACTGAAGCTTTCTTT. As protein: CASRLRGGNTEAFF.

The rearrangement links TRBV2 to TRBJ2-7; TRBD2 matches 9 bases. The germline CDR1 and CDR2 sequences are SNHLY and FYNNEI. V trimming: 8 bases; J trimming: 2 bases; junction bases outside the gene matches: 4. This CDR3 is 13 amino acids long. This CDR3 reads CASGLAGPYEQYF. The CDR3, as DNA: TGTGCCAGCGGGCTAGCGGGACCCTACGAGCAGTACTTC.

V usage is TRBV11-3 and J usage is TRBJ1-6; D is uncertain. Germline CDR1 is SGHNT and CDR2 is YENEEA. V shed 1 base and J shed 9 bases, with 7 bases lying between them. The CDR3 runs to 13 residues. CDR3: CASSLVPGSPLHF. The CDR3 DNA reads as TGTGCCAGCAGCTTAGTTCCGGGTTCACCCCTCCACTTT.

This chain uses TRBV20-1 with TRBJ2-4; D remains ambiguous. Germline V gives CDR1 DFQATT, CDR2 SNEGSKA (reference sequence). V lost 2 bases and J lost 7, with 6 bases in between. The CDR3 consists of 11 residues. The CDR3 loop reads CSARIVNIQYF. The CDR3 bases are TGCAGTGCTAGAATAGTGAACATTCAGTACTTC.

The chain uses TRBV10-3 and TRBJ2-1, with D possibly being TRBD2 (6 bases). The CDR3 is made up of 15 amino acids. The germline V and J ends were trimmed by 9 bases and 8 bases, with 23 bases remaining between them. The germline gives CDR1 ENHRY, CDR2 SYGVKD. The CDR3 loop reads CAIGTRTTSRDEQFF. The DNA for the CDR3 is TGTGCCATTGGGACCCGGACTACCTCCAGGGATGAGCAGTTCTTC.

The V gene is TRBV12-5, the J gene TRBJ2-4; 10 bases line up with TRBD2. This CDR3 comprises 16 residues. Trimming cost V 5 bases and J 0 bases; bases outside gene matches: 4. Germline V gene lookup returns CDR1 LGHNT and CDR2 FRNRAP. In DNA form, the CDR3 reads TGTGCTAGTGGTATTACTAGCGGGGTAGCCAAAAACATTCAGTACTTC. This gives the protein CASGITSGVAKNIQYF.

With regard to this clone: The sample carries other DNA sequences with the same CDR3. The V gene is TRBV4-3, the J gene TRBJ2-1, with TRBD2 matching 8 bases. V dropped 0 bases and J dropped 4; count of bases not matched to a gene: 2. Germline V gene lookup returns CDR1 LGHNA and CDR2 YSLEER. The CDR3 has 15 residues. The CDR3 DNA is TGCGCCAGCAGCCAAGATACTAGCGGTTACAATGAGCAGTTCTTC. This gives the protein CASSQDTSGYNEQFF.

This chain uses TRBV3-1 (or the pseudogene TRBV3-2) with TRBJ2-1; 11 bases align to TRBD2. The CDR3 is 15 amino acids. The germline V gene encodes CDR1 LGHDT and CDR2 YNNKEL (reference sequence). Losses at the gene ends were 3 bases for V and 6 bases for J; bases not matched to a gene: 4. CDR3 amino acids: CASSHGTSGFNEQFF. CDR3 nucleotides: TGTGCCAGCAGCCATGGGACTAGCGGATTCAATGAGCAGTTCTTC.

The gene calls are TRBV28 and TRBJ2-7, with TRBD2 matching 11 bases. The CDR3 has 17 amino acids. Germline CDR1 is MDHEN and CDR2 is SYDVKM. V was pared by 6 bases and J by 1 base, with 11 bases of the junction left unmatched. CDR3 region: CASSHTATSGSSYEQYF. Written as DNA, the CDR3 is TGTGCCAGCAGCCATACGGCCACTAGCGGGAGTTCCTACGAGCAGTACTTC.

This clone has just one count. The chain has TRBV6-4 and TRBJ2-1; TRBD2 matches at 8 bases. The length of the CDR3 is 15 residues. Germline trimming cut 2 bases from V and 2 bases from J; bases unmatched to any gene: 2. In germline, CDR1 is MRHNA, CDR2 SNTAGT. CDR3 protein: CASSDGAGAYNEQFF. The CDR3 DNA reads TGTGCCAGCAGTGACGGAGCGGGAGCCTACAATGAGCAGTTCTTC.

The chain employs TRBV10-1 and TRBJ2-1; D call uncertain. The CDR3 loop spans 14 amino acids. V was trimmed by 3 bases and J by 5 bases, leaving 11 bases between them. Germline CDR1 WNHNN, CDR2 SYGVQD (reference sequence). The CDR3 nucleotides read TGCGCCAGCAGTGAAGGCAGGTCCAACAATGAGCAGTTCTTC. This translates into CASSEGRSNNEQFF.

The chain uses TRBV28 and TRBJ1-4; no clear D. Trimming took off 6 bases at V and 0 bases at J, with 8 bases between the two ends. In germline, CDR1 is MDHEN, CDR2 SYDVKM. The length of the CDR3 is 14 residues. The CDR3 region has the DNA TGTGCCAGCAGCCAACATGCAACTAATGAAAAACTGTTTTTT. Protein sequence: CASSQHATNEKLFF.

V is TRBV6-5 and J is TRBJ1-5, with a possible D match to TRBD1 (6 bases). With 7 bases removed from V and 0 bases from J, the gap between germline ends came to 13 bases. Per germline, CDR1 MNHEY and CDR2 SVGAGI. The CDR3 loop spans 15 amino acids. The DNA for the CDR3 is TGTGCCAGCATTGGACAGCTTTATAGCAATCAGCCCCAGCATTTT. Its protein product is CASIGQLYSNQPQHF.

The chain links TRBV6-5 to TRBJ2-7, with TRBD2 matching over 9 bases. The germline CDR1 and CDR2 sequences are MNHEY and SVGAGI. The trim removed 7 bases at V and 2 bases at J, leaving 6 bases unmatched. The CDR3 spans 14 residues. DNA for the CDR3: TGTGCCAGCATTGTGACTAGCGGAGCCTACGAGCAGTACTTC. It yields the protein CASIVTSGAYEQYF.